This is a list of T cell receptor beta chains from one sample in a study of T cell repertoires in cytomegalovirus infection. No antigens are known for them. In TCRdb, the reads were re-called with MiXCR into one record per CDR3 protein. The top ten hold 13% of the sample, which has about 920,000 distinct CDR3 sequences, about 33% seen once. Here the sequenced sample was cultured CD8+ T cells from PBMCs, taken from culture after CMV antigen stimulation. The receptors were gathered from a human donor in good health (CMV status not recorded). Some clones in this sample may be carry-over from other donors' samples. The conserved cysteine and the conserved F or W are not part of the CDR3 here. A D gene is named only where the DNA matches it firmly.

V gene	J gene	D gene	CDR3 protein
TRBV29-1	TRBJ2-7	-	SVVGQGYEQY
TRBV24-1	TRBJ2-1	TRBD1	ATSDSGQGHNEQF
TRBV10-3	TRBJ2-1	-	AISESTRGYNEQF
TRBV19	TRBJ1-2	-	ASTWNYGYT
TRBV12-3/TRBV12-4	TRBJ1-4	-	ASSVGAATNEKLF
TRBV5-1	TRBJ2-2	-	ASSLDIRGSVTGELF
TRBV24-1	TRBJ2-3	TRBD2	ATSDGTSGVLWGDTQY
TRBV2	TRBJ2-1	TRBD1	ASSHADREYNEQF
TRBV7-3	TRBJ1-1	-	ASSREGLGNTEAF
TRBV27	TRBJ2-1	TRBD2	ASSGTSGIYNEQF
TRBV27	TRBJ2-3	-	ASSFWGSPDTQY